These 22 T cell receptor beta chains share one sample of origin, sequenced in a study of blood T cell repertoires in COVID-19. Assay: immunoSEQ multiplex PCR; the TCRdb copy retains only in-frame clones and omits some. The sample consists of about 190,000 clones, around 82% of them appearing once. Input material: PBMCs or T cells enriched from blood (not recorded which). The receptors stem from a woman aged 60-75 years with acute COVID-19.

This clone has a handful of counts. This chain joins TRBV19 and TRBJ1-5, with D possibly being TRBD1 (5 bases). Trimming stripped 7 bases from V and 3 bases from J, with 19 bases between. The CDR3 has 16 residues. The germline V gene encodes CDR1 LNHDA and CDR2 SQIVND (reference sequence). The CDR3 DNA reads TGTGCCAGTACCTCTTCGTGGAGGGGCCCCAATCAGCCCCAGCATTTT. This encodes CASTSSWRGPNQPQHF.

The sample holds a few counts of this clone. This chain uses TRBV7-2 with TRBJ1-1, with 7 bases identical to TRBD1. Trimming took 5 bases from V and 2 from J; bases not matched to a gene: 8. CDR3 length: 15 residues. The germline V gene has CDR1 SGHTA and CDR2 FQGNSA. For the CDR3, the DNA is TGTGCCAGCAGCACCAGGACAGGTGCCAACACTGAAGCTTTCTTT. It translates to CASSTRTGANTEAFF.

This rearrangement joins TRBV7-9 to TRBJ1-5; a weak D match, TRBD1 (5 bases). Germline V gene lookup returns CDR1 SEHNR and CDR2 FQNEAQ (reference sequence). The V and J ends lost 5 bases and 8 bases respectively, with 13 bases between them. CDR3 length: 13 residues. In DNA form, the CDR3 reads TGTGCCAGCAGCCGCCAGGGTGGTGAGCCCCAGCATTTT. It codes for CASSRQGGEPQHF.

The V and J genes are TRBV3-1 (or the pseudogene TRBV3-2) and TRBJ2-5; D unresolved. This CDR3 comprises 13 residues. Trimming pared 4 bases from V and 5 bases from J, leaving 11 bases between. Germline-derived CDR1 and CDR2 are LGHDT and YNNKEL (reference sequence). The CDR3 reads CASSRGGDETQYF. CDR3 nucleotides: TGTGCCAGCAGCCGAGGTGGAGACGAGACCCAGTACTTC.

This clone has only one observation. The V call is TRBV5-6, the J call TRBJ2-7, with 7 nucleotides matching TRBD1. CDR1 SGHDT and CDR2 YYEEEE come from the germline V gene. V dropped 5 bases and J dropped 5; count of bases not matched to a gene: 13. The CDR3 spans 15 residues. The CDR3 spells CASRERGRGLHEQYF. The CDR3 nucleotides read TGTGCCAGCAGGGAGAGAGGCAGGGGGTTGCACGAGCAGTACTTC. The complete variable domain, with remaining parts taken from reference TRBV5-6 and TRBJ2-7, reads DAGVTQSPTHLIKTRGQQVTLRCSPKSGHDTVSWYQQALGQGPQFIFQYYEEEERQRGNFPDRFSGHQFPNYSSELNVNALLLGDSALYLCASRERGRGLHEQYFGPGTRLTVT.

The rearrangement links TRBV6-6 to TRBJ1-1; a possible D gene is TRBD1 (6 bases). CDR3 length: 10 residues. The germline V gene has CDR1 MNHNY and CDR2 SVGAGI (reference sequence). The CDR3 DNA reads TGTGTGGCAGGGGTCACTGAAGCTTTCTTT. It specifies CVAGVTEAFF.

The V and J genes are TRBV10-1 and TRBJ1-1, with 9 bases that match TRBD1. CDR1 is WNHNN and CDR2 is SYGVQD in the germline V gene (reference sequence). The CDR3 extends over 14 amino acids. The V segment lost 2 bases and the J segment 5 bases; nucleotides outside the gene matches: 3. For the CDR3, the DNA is TGCGCCAGCAGTGAGGGACAGGGGAGGACTGAAGCTTTCTTT. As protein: CASSEGQGRTEAFF.

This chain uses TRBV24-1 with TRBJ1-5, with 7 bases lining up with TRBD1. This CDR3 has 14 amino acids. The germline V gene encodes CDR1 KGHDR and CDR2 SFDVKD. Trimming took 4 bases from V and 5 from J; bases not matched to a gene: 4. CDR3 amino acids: CATSDMTGHQPQHF. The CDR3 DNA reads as TGTGCCACCAGTGACATGACAGGGCATCAGCCCCAGCATTTT.

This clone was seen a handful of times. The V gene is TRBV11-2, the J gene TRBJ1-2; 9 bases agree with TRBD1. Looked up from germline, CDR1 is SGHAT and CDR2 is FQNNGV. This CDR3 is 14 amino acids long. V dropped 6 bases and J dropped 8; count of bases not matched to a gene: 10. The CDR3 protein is CASSPRTGDVGYTF. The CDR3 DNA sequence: TGTGCCAGCAGTCCCCGGACAGGGGATGTAGGCTACACCTTC.

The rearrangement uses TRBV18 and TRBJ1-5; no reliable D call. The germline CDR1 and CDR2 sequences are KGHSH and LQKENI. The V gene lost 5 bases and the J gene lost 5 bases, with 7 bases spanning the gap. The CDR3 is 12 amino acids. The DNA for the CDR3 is TGTGCCAGCTCATCGCGGGATCAGCCCCAGCATTTT. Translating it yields CASSSRDQPQHF.

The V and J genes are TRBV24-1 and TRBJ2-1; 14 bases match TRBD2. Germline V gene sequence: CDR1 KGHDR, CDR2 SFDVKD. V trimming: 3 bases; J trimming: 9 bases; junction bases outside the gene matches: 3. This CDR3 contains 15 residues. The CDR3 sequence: CATSDLGLAGGEQFF. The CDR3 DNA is TGTGCCACCAGTGATCTAGGACTAGCGGGGGGTGAGCAGTTCTTC.

CDR3 in DNA: TGTGCCAGAAGCTTACAAGACAACCGAGTAATCTACAATGAGCAGTTCTTC. As protein: CARSLQDNRVIYNEQFF. The chain carries TRBV5-3 and TRBJ2-1; no firm D call. TRBV5-3 is assigned to the ORF class and has an uncertain function. The CDR3 is made up of 17 amino acids. Deletions cut 2 bases from V and 3 bases from J, with 18 bases between.

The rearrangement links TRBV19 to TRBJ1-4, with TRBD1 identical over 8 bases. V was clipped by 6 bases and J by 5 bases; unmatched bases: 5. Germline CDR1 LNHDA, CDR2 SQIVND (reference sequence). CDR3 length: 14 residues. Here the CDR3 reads CASSPGGGNEKLFF. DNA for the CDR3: TGTGCCAGTAGCCCAGGGGGCGGAAATGAAAAACTGTTTTTT.

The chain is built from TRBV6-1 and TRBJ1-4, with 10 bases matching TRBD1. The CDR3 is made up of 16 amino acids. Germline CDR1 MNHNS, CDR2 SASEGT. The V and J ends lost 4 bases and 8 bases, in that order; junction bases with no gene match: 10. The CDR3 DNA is TGTGCCAGCAGTGCTAGGACGGACAGGGGGGGAGAAAAACTGTTTTTT. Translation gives CASSARTDRGGEKLFF.

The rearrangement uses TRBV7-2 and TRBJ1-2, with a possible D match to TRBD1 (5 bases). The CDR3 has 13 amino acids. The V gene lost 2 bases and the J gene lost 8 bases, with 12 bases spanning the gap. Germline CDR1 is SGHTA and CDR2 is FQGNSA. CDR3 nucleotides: TGTGCCAGCAGCTTATTTGGGGCCCGCGGCTACACCTTC. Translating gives CASSLFGARGYTF.

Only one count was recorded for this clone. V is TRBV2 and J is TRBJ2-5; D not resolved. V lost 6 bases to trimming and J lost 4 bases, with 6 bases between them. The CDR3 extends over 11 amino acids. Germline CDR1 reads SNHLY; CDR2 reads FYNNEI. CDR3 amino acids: CASSSGETQYF. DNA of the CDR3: TGTGCCAGCAGCAGTGGAGAGACCCAGTACTTC.

CDR3 coding DNA: TGTGCCAGCAGTGAAAATTCTCTAGCGGGATACGAGCAGTACTTC. It translates to CASSENSLAGYEQYF. The chain combines TRBV2 with TRBJ2-7; 9 bases map to TRBD2. V lost 2 bases and J lost 4; bases outside the gene matches: 6. The CDR3 has 15 amino acids. The V gene's germline CDR1 is SNHLY and CDR2 FYNNEI.

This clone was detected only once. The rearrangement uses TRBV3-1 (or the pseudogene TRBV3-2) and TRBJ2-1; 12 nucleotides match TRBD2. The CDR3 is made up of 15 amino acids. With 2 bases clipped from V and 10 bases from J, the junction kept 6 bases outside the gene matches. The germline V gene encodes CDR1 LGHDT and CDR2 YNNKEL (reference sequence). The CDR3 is CASSQPSGREGEQFF. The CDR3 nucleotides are TGTGCCAGCAGCCAACCTAGCGGGAGGGAAGGGGAGCAGTTCTTC.

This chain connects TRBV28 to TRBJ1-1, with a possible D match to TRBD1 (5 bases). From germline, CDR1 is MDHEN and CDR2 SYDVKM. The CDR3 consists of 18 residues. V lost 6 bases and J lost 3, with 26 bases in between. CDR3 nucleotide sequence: TGTGCCAGCAGAGTTAAGACCCTGACAGATCTAAGGGACACTGAAGCTTTCTTT. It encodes CASRVKTLTDLRDTEAFF.

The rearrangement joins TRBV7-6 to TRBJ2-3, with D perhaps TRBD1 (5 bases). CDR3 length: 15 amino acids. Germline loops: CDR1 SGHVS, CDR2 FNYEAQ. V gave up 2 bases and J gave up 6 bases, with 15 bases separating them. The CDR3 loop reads CASSLNGQGADTQYF. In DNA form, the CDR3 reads TGTGCCAGCAGCTTAAACGGGCAGGGTGCGGATACGCAGTATTTT.

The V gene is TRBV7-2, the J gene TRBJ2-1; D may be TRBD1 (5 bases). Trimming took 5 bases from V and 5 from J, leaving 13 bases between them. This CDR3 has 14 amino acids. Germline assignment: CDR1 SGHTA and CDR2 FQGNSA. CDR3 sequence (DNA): TGTGCCAGCAGCCCAAACAGGATGCACAATGAGCAGTTCTTC. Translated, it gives CASSPNRMHNEQFF. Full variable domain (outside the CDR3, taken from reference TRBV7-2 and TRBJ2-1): GAGVSQSPSNKVTEKGKDVELRCDPISGHTALYWYRQSLGQGLEFLIYFQGNSAPDKSGLPSDRFSAERTGGSVSTLTIQRTQQEDSAVYLCASSPNRMHNEQFFGPGTRLTVL.

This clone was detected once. For the CDR3, the DNA is TGTGCCAGCAGCTCCGCGAGAAGGGGGAACAACTATGGCTACACCTTC. This codes for CASSSARRGNNYGYTF. This chain connects TRBV11-2 to TRBJ1-2; TRBD1 is a possible D gene (6 bases). V shed 4 bases and J shed 2 bases, with 17 bases lying between them. Germline V gene data show CDR1 as SGHAT and CDR2 as FQNNGV. The CDR3 is 16 amino acids.